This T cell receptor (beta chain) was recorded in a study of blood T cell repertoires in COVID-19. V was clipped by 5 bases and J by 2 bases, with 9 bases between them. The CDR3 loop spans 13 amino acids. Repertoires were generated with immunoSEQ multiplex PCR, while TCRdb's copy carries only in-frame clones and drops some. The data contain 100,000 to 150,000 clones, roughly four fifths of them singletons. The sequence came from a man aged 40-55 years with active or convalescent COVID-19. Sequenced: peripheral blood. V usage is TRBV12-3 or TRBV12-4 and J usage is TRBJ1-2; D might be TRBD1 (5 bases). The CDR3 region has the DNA TGTGCCAGCAGTCTTCAGGGAAACTATGGCTACACCTTC. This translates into CASSLQGNYGYTF.